This note documents a single T cell receptor beta chain sequence. Its antigen is undetermined. The authors extracted RNA and reverse transcribed it into cDNA as the sequencing template. Generated by immunoSEQ multiplex PCR, the TCRdb table keeps only in-frame clones and is missing some. The table has about 210,000 clones, around 43% seen once. The data were taken from a study of CD8+ T cells in alopecia areata. Study summary: Tofacitinib was taken orally by treated patients, and the dose was 5 to 10 mg twice daily. Study results and limitations: Sharing of TCRs across patients appeared less clear than in mice, possibly for HLA-related reasons.

Looked up from germline, CDR1 is SGHDN and CDR2 is FVKESK. The CDR3 runs 15 residues. The V gene end was trimmed by 4 bases and the J gene end by 5 bases; junction bases not matched to a gene: 4. Stated treatment: oral pan-JAK inhibitor, 5-10 mg twice daily. Material: CD4+ T cells sorted from blood, obtained at roughly week 36, from a patient treated with tofacitinib. This TCR came from a human donor with alopecia areata. This chain uses TRBV14 with TRBJ2-1, with 11 positions matching TRBD2. In nucleotides, the CDR3 is TGTGCCAGCAGCCTTGGACTAGCGGGCCACAATGAGCAGTTCTTC. This encodes CASSLGLAGHNEQFF.